The rows below give T cell receptor beta chains drawn from one sample of a study of T cell responses to AZD1222 COVID-19 vaccine. Data came from immunoSEQ multiplex PCR; TCRdb stores just in-frame clones and leaves some out. The sample lists about 92,000 clones; approximately 91% were seen once. Source: peripheral blood, taken on day 0 of AZD1222 vaccination. The receptors derive from an adult in good health. Both conserved end residues are part of each CDR3. D genes are given only for firm matches. A row's size may be missing; if present it is once, few, many or a size class.

>NA|TRBV7-6|TRBJ1-5|NA
CASSLAAGGGNQPQHF
TGTGCCAGCAGCTTAGCGGCGGGGGGCGGCAATCAGCCCCAGCATTTT
>NA|TRBV5-1|TRBJ2-3|NA
CASSWADTQYF
TGCGCCAGCAGCTGGGCAGATACGCAGTATTTT
>NA|TRBV11-2|TRBJ1-6|NA
CASRSAGRHNSPLHF
TGTGCCAGCCGAAGCGCGGGACGGCATAATTCACCCCTCCACTTT
>NA|TRBV7-3|TRBJ1-3|NA
CASSPASGNTIYF
TGTGCCAGCAGCCCAGCCTCTGGAAACACCATATATTTT
>NA|TRBV18|TRBJ1-2|NA
CASSPPQERVYGYTF
TGTGCCAGCTCACCACCGCAGGAGAGAGTCTATGGCTACACCTTC
>NA|TRBV3-1/TRBV3-2|TRBJ1-6|TRBD1
CASSHRDRGGSYNSPLHF
TGTGCCAGCAGCCATAGGGACAGGGGAGGTTCCTATAATTCACCCCTCCACTTT
>few|TRBV7-2|TRBJ1-5|NA
CASSLGGANQPQHF
TGTGCCAGCAGCTTAGGAGGGGCAAATCAGCCCCAGCATTTT
>NA|TRBV19|TRBJ1-2|TRBD1
CASKTGAVGIYGYTF
TGTGCCAGTAAGACAGGGGCCGTCGGTATCTATGGCTACACCTTC
>NA|TRBV7-3|TRBJ2-7|NA
CASSLVSVGVGAYEQYF
TGTGCCAGCAGCTTAGTGAGTGTCGGTGTCGGAGCCTACGAGCAGTACTTC
>NA|TRBV6-5|TRBJ1-2|NA
CASSYSIGLSYGYTF
TGTGCCAGCAGTTACTCGATAGGTCTGTCCTATGGCTACACCTTC
>NA|TRBV5-4|TRBJ1-1|NA
CASSLANRVDTEAFF
TGTGCCAGCAGCTTGGCGAACAGGGTTGACACTGAAGCTTTCTTT
>few|TRBV3-1/TRBV3-2|TRBJ2-7|TRBD2
CASSPPGLAGGRYEQYF
TGTGCCAGCAGCCCGCCGGGACTAGCGGGGGGACGCTACGAGCAGTACTTC
>NA|TRBV7-2|TRBJ2-7|NA
CASSSQTTFSEQYF
TGTGCCAGCAGCTCCCAAACCACCTTCTCCGAGCAGTACTTC
>NA|TRBV3-1/TRBV3-2|TRBJ1-2|NA
CASSHLRTVRSYGYTF
TGTGCCAGCAGCCACCTGAGGACAGTTCGGTCCTATGGCTACACCTTC
>NA|TRBV30|TRBJ1-5|NA
CAWGPSPGNQPQHF
TGTGCCTGGGGCCCTAGCCCAGGGAATCAGCCCCAGCATTTT
>NA|TRBV7-9|TRBJ1-4|TRBD1
CASSPSGTANEKLFF
TGTGCCAGCAGCCCCTCCGGGACAGCTAATGAAAAACTGTTTTTT
>NA|TRBV6-6|TRBJ1-3|NA
CASSYGGRGNTIYF
TGTGCCAGCAGTTACGGAGGCAGGGGAAACACCATATATTTT
>NA|TRBV5-1|TRBJ2-7|TRBD1
CASSFETGGRREQYF
TGCGCCAGCAGCTTTGAGACAGGGGGCCGGAGAGAGCAGTACTTC
>NA|TRBV19|TRBJ1-4|NA
CASSYSFGANEKLFF
TGTGCCAGTAGTTACTCCTTCGGGGCTAATGAAAAACTGTTTTTT
>NA|TRBV5-1|TRBJ1-4|NA
CASSSGRSSPNEKLFF
TGCGCCAGCAGCAGCGGACGGTCTAGTCCCAATGAAAAACTGTTTTTT
>NA|TRBV6-5|TRBJ1-6|TRBD1
CASSHGQGASPLHF
TGTGCCAGCAGTCATGGACAGGGTGCGTCACCCCTCCACTTT
>NA|TRBV5-8|TRBJ1-2|TRBD1
CASRTRAGGSYGYTF
TGTGCCAGCAGGACCCGGGCAGGGGGTTCCTATGGCTACACCTTC
>NA|TRBV6-6|TRBJ1-5|TRBD1
CASSTGQGGNQPQHF
TGTGCCAGCAGTACCGGACAGGGAGGGAATCAGCCCCAGCATTTT
>NA|TRBV27|TRBJ1-2|NA
CASSFSRGSNYGYTF
TGTGCCAGCAGTTTTTCCAGAGGGTCTAACTATGGCTACACCTTC
>NA|TRBV7-9|TRBJ2-7|TRBD1
CASSPGTGAYEQYF
TGTGCCAGCAGCCCCGGGACAGGGGCCTACGAGCAGTACTTC
>NA|TRBV6-5|TRBJ2-1|TRBD2
CASTQGTSFDEQFF
TGTGCCAGCACCCAAGGGACTAGCTTCGATGAGCAGTTCTTC
>NA|TRBV7-6|TRBJ1-4|TRBD1
CASSQKTGAGEKLFF
TGTGCCAGCAGCCAAAAGACAGGGGCGGGCGAAAAACTGTTTTTT
>NA|TRBV2|TRBJ1-5|NA
CASKRRSSNQPQHF
TGTGCCAGCAAGAGGAGGAGTAGCAATCAGCCCCAGCATTTT
>NA|TRBV18|TRBJ2-7|TRBD1
CASSPGQGKAYEQYF
TGTGCCAGCTCACCGGGACAGGGGAAAGCCTACGAGCAGTACTTC
>NA|TRBV19|TRBJ2-1|NA
CASSYRGGYNEQFF
TGTGCCAGTAGCTACAGGGGGGGGTACAATGAGCAGTTCTTC
>NA|TRBV7-3|TRBJ1-2|TRBD1
CASSPGPGTAYGYTF
TGTGCCAGCAGCCCCGGGCCCGGGACAGCCTATGGCTACACCTTC
>NA|TRBV3-1/TRBV3-2|TRBJ2-7|TRBD1
CASSPDGTGGREQYF
TGTGCCAGCAGCCCAGACGGGACAGGGGGACGCGAGCAGTACTTC
>NA|TRBV30|TRBJ1-5|NA
CAWSVSQGRPQHF
TGTGCCTGGAGTGTATCACAGGGTCGACCCCAGCATTTT
>NA|TRBV15|TRBJ1-2|NA
CATSRDQGFYGYTF
TGTGCCACCAGCAGAGATCAGGGATTCTATGGCTACACCTTC
>NA|TRBV28|TRBJ2-1|TRBD2
CASSFPGLAGGIEQFF
TGTGCCAGCAGTTTCCCGGGACTAGCGGGGGGGATTGAGCAGTTCTTC
>once|TRBV11-1|TRBJ1-2|NA
CASSPTQRAGYTF
TGTGCCAGCAGCCCCACTCAGAGGGCTGGCTACACCTTC
>NA|TRBV5-1|TRBJ2-5|NA
CASSLGTEETQYF
TGCGCCAGCAGCTTGGGGACAGAAGAGACCCAGTACTTC
>NA|TRBV5-4|TRBJ1-1|TRBD1
CASSSELTGTGTGTEAFF
TGTGCCAGCAGCTCCGAGCTAACAGGGACAGGGACGGGCACTGAAGCTTTCTTT
>NA|TRBV28|TRBJ2-2|NA
CASSSGDSFTGELFF
TGTGCCAGCAGTTCGGGGGACAGTTTCACCGGGGAGCTGTTTTTT
>NA|TRBV9|TRBJ1-1|NA
CASSASLQENTEAFF
TGTGCCAGCAGCGCCTCTCTACAGGAGAACACTGAAGCTTTCTTT
>NA|TRBV7-2|TRBJ1-6|NA
CASSLGGGGNSPLHF
TGTGCCAGCAGCTTAGGTGGGGGGGGGAATTCACCCCTCCACTTT
>NA|TRBV19|TRBJ2-3|NA
CASSSVGTTDTQYF
TGTGCCAGTAGTTCCGTGGGGACGACTGATACGCAGTATTTT
>NA|TRBV6-5|TRBJ2-7|NA
CASSMNGASSEQYF
TGTGCCAGCAGTATGAACGGGGCGTCCAGCGAGCAGTACTTC
>NA|TRBV5-6|TRBJ2-3|NA
CASTQVTFTDTQYF
TGTGCCAGCACTCAGGTCACTTTCACAGATACGCAGTATTTT
>NA|TRBV7-9|TRBJ1-1|NA
CASSGGAGMNTEAFF
TGTGCCAGCAGCGGGGGCGCGGGAATGAACACTGAAGCTTTCTTT
>NA|TRBV15|TRBJ1-3|NA
CATSRAPGNTIYF
TGTGCCACCAGCAGAGCGCCTGGAAACACCATATATTTT
>NA|TRBV7-2|TRBJ1-2|TRBD1
CASITGQRNYGYTF
TGTGCCAGCATAACGGGACAGCGAAACTATGGCTACACCTTC
>NA|TRBV15|TRBJ1-4|TRBD1
CATSRNRGDDEKLFF
TGTGCCACCAGCAGAAACAGGGGAGATGATGAAAAACTGTTTTTT
>NA|TRBV5-1|TRBJ1-2|TRBD1
CASRGTLQGAYGYTF
TGCGCCAGCAGGGGGACTCTCCAGGGGGCCTATGGCTACACCTTC
>NA|TRBV11-2|TRBJ2-7|NA
CASSLGRVYEQYF
TGTGCCAGCAGCTTAGGCAGGGTCTACGAGCAGTACTTC
>NA|TRBV4-2|TRBJ1-1|TRBD1
CASSRSGGVGTEAFF
TGTGCCAGCAGCCGTTCAGGGGGCGTAGGGACTGAAGCTTTCTTT
>NA|TRBV3-1/TRBV3-2|TRBJ1-4|NA
CASSRAGPATNEKLFF
TGTGCCAGCAGCCGAGCGGGGCCGGCAACTAATGAAAAACTGTTTTTT
>NA|TRBV11-2|TRBJ1-4|NA
CASSLLPRGGNEKLFF
TGTGCCAGCAGCTTACTACCCCGCGGGGGTAATGAAAAACTGTTTTTT
>NA|TRBV3-1/TRBV3-2|TRBJ1-1|NA
CASSQEVLPNTEAFF
TGTGCCAGCAGCCAAGAGGTCCTTCCGAACACTGAAGCTTTCTTT
>NA|TRBV12-3/TRBV12-4|TRBJ1-3|NA
CASTSRAWSTIYF
TGTGCCAGCACATCCCGAGCCTGGTCCACCATATATTTT
>NA|TRBV11-3|TRBJ2-2|NA
CASSRTGPTNTGELFF
TGTGCCAGCAGCCGGACGGGGCCGACGAACACCGGGGAGCTGTTTTTT
>NA|TRBV20-1|TRBJ2-7|NA
CSAIQGNEQYF
TGCAGTGCTATTCAGGGAAACGAGCAGTACTTC
>NA|TRBV5-8|TRBJ1-1|TRBD1
CASSLYQGANTEAFF
TGTGCCAGCAGCTTGTACCAGGGGGCGAACACTGAAGCTTTCTTT
>NA|TRBV2|TRBJ1-5|NA
CASKQGLYSNQPQHF
TGTGCCAGCAAGCAGGGGTTGTATAGCAATCAGCCCCAGCATTTT